The rows below give T cell receptor beta chains drawn from one sample of a study of OX40 agonist ivuxolimab in advanced cancers. Measured with immunoSEQ multiplex PCR; TCRdb has only the in-frame clones, and not every one. The table records 40,000 to 55,000 clones, roughly 85% of them present only once. The sequenced sample was CD4+ or CD8+ T cells sorted from blood, obtained in a trial of the OX40 agonist ivuxolimab. The receptor source for this set is an adult with an advanced solid tumor such as melanoma, head and neck, liver or kidney cancer. Both conserved end residues are part of each CDR3. Fields, in order: CDR3 protein, CDR3 DNA, J gene, clone size, D gene, V gene. The D gene is left open where the match is weak. Not all rows give a size; the values are once, few, many and, for expanded clones, a class.

CASSWDRRNGGLFF	TGTGCCAGCAGTTGGGACAGAAGGAACGGGGGGCTGTTTTTT	TRBJ2-2	.	.	TRBV27
CASSFSAGEGADTQYF	TGTGCCAGTAGTTTCTCAGCGGGAGAGGGGGCAGATACGCAGTATTTT	TRBJ2-3	.	TRBD2	TRBV19
CASPDRNTEAFF	TGTGCCAGCCCAGACAGGAACACTGAAGCTTTCTTT	TRBJ1-1	.	.	TRBV2
CASSQTGGNNQPQHF	TGTGCCAGCAGCCAGACAGGGGGTAACAATCAGCCCCAGCATTTT	TRBJ1-5	.	TRBD1	TRBV4-2
CASSTGPVGDTQYF	TGTGCCAGCAGCACAGGCCCAGTGGGAGATACGCAGTATTTT	TRBJ2-3	.	.	TRBV2
CASKGTGGHNEQFF	TGTGCCAGCAAGGGGACAGGGGGCCACAATGAGCAGTTCTTC	TRBJ2-1	.	TRBD1	TRBV7-2
CASSSPQGGSGPDTQYF	TGTGCCAGCAGCTCCCCCCAAGGTGGTAGCGGACCAGATACGCAGTATTTT	TRBJ2-3	once	.	TRBV7-9
CASSTPGTGGNTIYF	TGTGCCAGCAGTACTCCCGGGACAGGGGGAAACACCATATATTTT	TRBJ1-3	.	TRBD1	TRBV6-5
CASSLTSGSGSEQYF	TGTGCCAGTAGCCTGACTAGCGGGAGTGGTAGTGAGCAGTACTTC	TRBJ2-7	medium-sized	TRBD2	TRBV19
CASSSEGSGGASEQYF	TGTGCCAGCAGCTCCGAAGGTAGCGGGGGGGCGTCCGAGCAGTACTTC	TRBJ2-7	.	TRBD2	TRBV7-2
CASSEAASTDTQYF	TGCGCCAGCAGTGAAGCGGCTAGCACAGATACGCAGTATTTT	TRBJ2-3	.	.	TRBV10-1
CASSLSPRGTGTQYF	TGTGCCAGCAGTTTATCGCCCAGGGGAACGGGTACGCAGTATTTT	TRBJ2-3	.	.	TRBV27
CASIPPVVGRNTEAFF	TGTGCCAGCATTCCCCCGGTTGTGGGGCGGAACACTGAAGCTTTCTTT	TRBJ1-1	.	.	TRBV28
CASSTGQSNYGYTF	TGTGCCAGCAGTACGGGACAGAGCAACTATGGCTACACCTTC	TRBJ1-2	.	TRBD1	TRBV6-1
CASSPRRDGQTQYF	TGTGCCAGCAGTCCCCGGAGGGACGGACAGACCCAGTACTTC	TRBJ2-5	.	.	TRBV27
CASSQEHLMANTEAFF	TGTGCCAGCAGCCAAGAGCATCTGATGGCTAACACTGAAGCTTTCTTT	TRBJ1-1	.	.	TRBV4-2
CASSQDESQGGTDTQYF	TGTGCCAGCAGCCAAGATGAGTCCCAGGGCGGCACAGATACGCAGTATTTT	TRBJ2-3	few	.	TRBV4-2
CASSPLDRGNGYTF	TGTGCCAGCTCACCACTGGACAGGGGGAATGGCTACACCTTC	TRBJ1-2	few	TRBD1	TRBV18
CASSRKQNSGNTIYF	TGTGCCAGCAGCCGGAAACAGAACTCTGGAAACACCATATATTTT	TRBJ1-3	.	.	TRBV9
CASSSWTADTQYF	TGTGCCAGCAGCTCCTGGACTGCTGATACGCAGTATTTT	TRBJ2-3	.	.	TRBV11-3
CASSQEPYSPLHF	TGCGCCAGCAGCCAAGAGCCCTATTCACCCCTCCACTTT	TRBJ1-6	.	.	TRBV5-1
CASSVEPGGAANYGYTF	TGTGCCAGCAGCGTAGAGCCAGGGGGCGCCGCTAACTATGGCTACACCTTC	TRBJ1-2	once	TRBD1	TRBV9
CASSHRKPGQGARYYGYTF	TGTGCCAGCAGCCATCGCAAACCGGGACAGGGGGCGCGCTACTATGGCTACACCTTC	TRBJ1-2	once	TRBD1	TRBV4-2
CASSDPGQGSEKLFF	TGTGCCAGCAGTGACCCTGGACAGGGGAGTGAAAAACTGTTTTTT	TRBJ1-4	.	TRBD1	TRBV6-1
CSVTVVLNTEAFF	TGCAGCGTGACGGTGGTACTGAACACTGAAGCTTTCTTT	TRBJ1-1	.	.	TRBV29-1
CSALSGREQYF	TGCAGTGCTCTGTCGGGTCGCGAGCAGTACTTC	TRBJ2-7	.	.	TRBV20-1
CASGGQGMGEQYF	TGTGCCAGTGGGGGACAGGGGATGGGCGAGCAGTACTTC	TRBJ2-7	.	TRBD1	TRBV19
CASRPDLSTDTQYF	TGCGCCAGCAGACCCGACCTTAGCACAGATACGCAGTATTTT	TRBJ2-3	.	.	TRBV5-1
CASSLSQGPFYEQYF	TGTGCCAGCAGTTTATCACAGGGGCCCTTCTACGAGCAGTACTTC	TRBJ2-7	once	TRBD1	TRBV27
CASSSTGGGPYEQYF	TGTGCCAGCAGTAGTACAGGGGGGGGGCCCTACGAGCAGTACTTC	TRBJ2-7	.	.	TRBV6-1
CAWSRDGRSTGELFF	TGTGCCTGGAGTAGGGACGGCCGGAGTACCGGGGAGCTGTTTTTT	TRBJ2-2	.	.	TRBV30
CSVRRDQGITDTQYF	TGCAGCGTCAGGAGGGATCAGGGGATCACAGATACGCAGTATTTT	TRBJ2-3	.	.	TRBV29-1
CASRGLGEAYQETQYF	TGTGCCAGCAGGGGGTTAGGGGAGGCGTACCAAGAGACCCAGTACTTC	TRBJ2-5	once	.	TRBV6-4
CAWSVHGANVLTF	TGTGCCTGGAGTGTACATGGGGCCAACGTCCTGACTTTC	TRBJ2-6	.	.	TRBV30
CASSVERGNQPQHF	TGTGCCAGCAGTGTGGAACGGGGCAATCAGCCCCAGCATTTT	TRBJ1-5	.	.	TRBV6-5
CASSYDGTYEQYF	TGCGCCAGCAGCTATGACGGAACCTACGAGCAGTACTTC	TRBJ2-7	.	.	TRBV5-1
CASSVGSEYEQYF	TGTGCCAGCAGCGTAGGGTCGGAGTACGAGCAGTACTTC	TRBJ2-7	.	.	TRBV9
CAISSGGPVNEQFF	TGTGCCATCAGTAGCGGGGGCCCCGTCAATGAGCAGTTCTTC	TRBJ2-1	.	TRBD2	TRBV10-3
CASGGSGGAYF	TGTGCCAGCGGGGGGAGCGGGGGAGCGTATTTT	TRBJ2-3	.	TRBD2	TRBV2
CASSYDGTGELFF	TGTGCCAGCAGTTACGATGGCACCGGGGAGCTGTTTTTT	TRBJ2-2	once	.	TRBV6-5
CASSEGNPDNEQFF	TGCGCCAGCAGTGAAGGGAATCCTGACAATGAGCAGTTCTTC	TRBJ2-1	.	.	TRBV10-1
CASSRGGQINYGYTF	TGTGCCAGTAGTAGGGGAGGACAGATTAACTATGGCTACACCTTC	TRBJ1-2	.	.	TRBV19
CASSLDSRPLKLFF	TGTGCCAGCAGCTTAGATTCAAGACCCTTAAAACTGTTTTTT	TRBJ1-4	.	.	TRBV7-9
CASSSSPRGYGYTF	TGTGCCAGCAGTTCGTCGCCACGCGGCTATGGCTACACCTTC	TRBJ1-2	.	.	TRBV28
CASSPGGGQSTDTQYF	TGTGCCAGCAGCCCTGGGGGGGGACAAAGCACAGATACGCAGTATTTT	TRBJ2-3	.	.	TRBV21-1
CASSTGTGVPNTGELFF	TGTGCCAGCTCAACCGGGACAGGGGTGCCGAACACCGGGGAGCTGTTTTTT	TRBJ2-2	.	TRBD1	TRBV18
CASSMGLAGWNEQFF	TGTGCCAGCAGCATGGGACTAGCGGGGTGGAATGAGCAGTTCTTC	TRBJ2-1	.	TRBD2	TRBV7-7
CASSGGGRSYNEQFF	TGTGCCAGTAGTGGGGGGGGGCGCTCCTACAATGAGCAGTTCTTC	TRBJ2-1	.	.	TRBV19
CAWSPGQGTDTQYF	TGTGCCTGGAGCCCCGGACAGGGTACAGATACGCAGTATTTT	TRBJ2-3	.	TRBD1	TRBV30
CASSPGLEVEQYF	TGTGCCAGCTCACCTGGGCTTGAGGTCGAGCAGTACTTC	TRBJ2-7	.	.	TRBV18
CASSVVPGASGYTF	TGTGCCAGCAGCGTAGTACCGGGGGCCTCTGGCTACACCTTC	TRBJ1-2	.	.	TRBV9
CATQTGDGNTEAFF	TGCGCCACACAGACAGGGGACGGGAACACTGAAGCTTTCTTT	TRBJ1-1	.	TRBD1	TRBV5-1
CASSLSVGAAKNIQYF	TGCGCCAGCAGCCTGAGTGTGGGTGCGGCCAAAAACATTCAGTACTTC	TRBJ2-4	.	.	TRBV5-1
CASSLQETQYF	TGTGCCAGCAGCCTGCAAGAGACCCAGTACTTC	TRBJ2-5	.	.	TRBV7-2
CASSRGQVYNEQFF	TGTGCCAGCAGTCGTGGACAGGTTTACAATGAGCAGTTCTTC	TRBJ2-1	.	TRBD1	TRBV2
CASSQGQGGQPQHF	TGTGCCAGCAGCCAAGGTCAGGGTGGTCAGCCCCAGCATTTT	TRBJ1-5	.	.	TRBV14
CASSQSSGTGLYGYTF	TGTGCCAGCAGCCAATCTTCTGGGACAGGACTTTATGGCTACACCTTC	TRBJ1-2	.	TRBD1	TRBV4-2
CASSPDRGYGYTF	TGTGCCAGCAGCCCTGACAGGGGCTATGGCTACACCTTC	TRBJ1-2	.	TRBD1	TRBV7-2
CASSNGLAGVYEQFF	TGCGCCAGCAGCAACGGACTAGCGGGAGTTTATGAGCAGTTCTTC	TRBJ2-1	.	TRBD2	TRBV5-1
CASSFGPTNQPQHF	TGTGCCAGCAGTTTTGGGCCGACCAATCAGCCCCAGCATTTT	TRBJ1-5	.	.	TRBV28